Each of the 19 T cell receptor beta chains below was sequenced from the same sample in a study of blood T cells in healthy people across ages (dated by TCRdb to between 2014 and 2017). Library creation used 5' RACE. Data came from an Illumina HiSeq 2500. A second PCR of 7 to 11 cycles was performed with a sample-barcoded 5' primer and a J-beta primer mix. Starting from the raw public reads, TCRdb applied fastp trimming at Q25, assembled clones with MiXCR and retained in-frame beta chains. Duplicate CDR3 protein sequences are folded into a single record with the most common DNA and genes. For this sample there are some 800,000 distinct CDR3 sequences; 40% to 50% appear just once. The top ten hold roughly 18% of the sample. Input material: blood. The receptors shown here come from a man in his 60s in good health.

The chain is built from TRBV7-9 and TRBJ2-1, with D possibly TRBD2 on 6 matching bases. The tail of the sequence fits TRBJ2-7 better, so the J call may be wrong. CDR1 SEHNR and CDR2 FQNEAQ come from the germline V gene (reference sequence). This CDR3 spans 15 amino acids. The CDR3, as DNA: TGTGCCAGCAGGATGGCGGGGAGCTCCTACAATGAGCAGTACTTC. It codes for CASRMAGSSYNEQYF.

This sequence joins TRBV29-1 and TRBJ2-7; D remains ambiguous. The CDR3 is made up of 11 amino acids. The germline V gene encodes CDR1 SQVTM and CDR2 ANQGSEA. Deletions cut 7 bases from V and 2 bases from J, with 9 bases between. The chain's CDR3 is CSGVAAYEQYF. The DNA of the CDR3 is TGCAGCGGTGTGGCGGCCTACGAGCAGTACTTC.

This clonotype was recorded a few times. The chain uses TRBV10-2 and TRBJ2-3; D may be TRBD2 (6 bases). The CDR3 contains 14 residues. V was trimmed by 6 bases and J by 0 bases, leaving 10 bases between them. Per the germline V gene, CDR1 is WSHSY and CDR2 is SAAADI. CDR3: CASRPSASTDTQYF. CDR3 sequence (DNA): TGCGCCAGCAGACCTAGCGCCAGCACAGATACGCAGTATTTT.

The chain employs TRBV20-1 and TRBJ2-7, with 8 bases aligning to TRBD2. The CDR3 totals 14 residues. The junction had 6 bases not matched to a gene; V was cut back by 1 base and J by 4 bases. The germline gives CDR1 DFQATT, CDR2 SNEGSKA (reference sequence). The CDR3 sequence: CSARGGGKNYEQYF. DNA of the CDR3: TGCAGTGCTAGAGGCGGGGGGAAGAATTACGAGCAGTACTTC.

This clonotype occurred a few times. This chain links TRBV20-1 with TRBJ1-4; maybe TRBD1 (6 bases). The germline V gene encodes CDR1 DFQATT and CDR2 SNEGSKA (reference sequence). CDR3 length: 15 amino acids. V was clipped by 0 bases and J by 5 bases, with 13 bases between them. CDR3 region: CSARDQAQGNEKLFF. DNA for the CDR3: TGCAGTGCTAGAGATCAGGCCCAGGGGAATGAAAAACTGTTTTTT.

At least ten counts were recorded for this clonotype. The chain joins TRBV27 to TRBJ2-1, with D tentatively TRBD2 (6 bases). This CDR3 is built from 17 residues. V was shortened by 1 base and J by 0 bases, with 13 bases between the two germline ends. Germline V gene lookup returns CDR1 MNHEY and CDR2 SMNVEV (reference sequence). CDR3 in DNA: TGTGCCAGCAGTTTATTTTTTAGCGGCAGCTCCTACAATGAGCAGTTCTTC. As protein: CASSLFFSGSSYNEQFF.

This clonotype has a count of ten or more. The rearrangement joins TRBV5-1 to TRBJ2-5, with TRBD1 matching over 7 bases. J lost 4 bases, V lost 4 bases, and 7 bases had no gene match. CDR1 is SGHRS and CDR2 is YFSETQ in the germline V gene. This CDR3 is 14 amino acids long. CDR3 sequence (DNA): TGCGCCAGCAGCAGGGACAGATATTCAGAGACCCAGTACTTC. As protein: CASSRDRYSETQYF.

Here the CDR3 reads CASSRTGTEKLFF. The CDR3 region has the DNA TGCGCCAGCAGCCGGACAGGGACTGAAAAACTGTTTTTT. The rearrangement joins TRBV5-1 to TRBJ1-4; TRBD1 agrees at 8 bases. The trim removed 4 bases at V and 7 bases at J, leaving 3 bases unmatched. This CDR3 has 13 residues. Per the germline V gene, CDR1 is SGHRS and CDR2 is YFSETQ. The entire variable domain, with the rest obtained from reference TRBV5-1 and TRBJ1-4, is as follows: KAGVTQTPRYLIKTRGQQVTLSCSPISGHRSVSWYQQTPGQGLQFLFEYFSETQRNKGNFPGRFSGRQFSNSRSEMNVSTLELGDSALYLCASSRTGTEKLFFGSGTQLSVL.

The sample holds a few counts of this clonotype. This chain uses TRBV25-1 with TRBJ2-1; possibly TRBD2 for D (7 bases). CDR3 length equals 14 residues. Germline CDR1 MGHDK, CDR2 SYGVNS. V shed 7 bases and J shed 7 bases, with 17 bases lying between them. The CDR3 nucleotides read TGTGCCAGCACGTGGGGGGGGCCGACTAATGAGCAGTTCTTC. Its protein product is CASTWGGPTNEQFF.

The chain couples TRBV10-2 to TRBJ2-3, with no clear D. Germline values: CDR1 WSHSY, CDR2 SAAADI. The germline V and J ends were trimmed by 3 bases and 1 base, with 11 bases remaining between them. CDR3 length equals 15 residues. CDR3 residues: CASSDSGSGTDTQYF. CDR3 nucleotides: TGCGCCAGCAGTGACTCCGGGTCCGGCACAGATACGCAGTATTTT.

This clonotype was counted many times. The rearrangement joins TRBV27 to TRBJ1-5; 11 bases map to TRBD1. Germline trimming cut 5 bases from V and 7 bases from J; bases unmatched to any gene: 1. Germline V CDR1 and CDR2: MNHEY, SMNVEV (reference sequence). The length of the CDR3 is 13 residues. The CDR3 sequence: CASSGTGGQPQHF. The CDR3 nucleotides are TGTGCCAGCAGTGGGACAGGGGGACAGCCCCAGCATTTT.

The chain links TRBV13 to TRBJ1-6; 10 bases map to TRBD1. Germline CDR1 PRHDT, CDR2 FYEKMQ (reference sequence). Germline trimming cut 0 bases from V and 7 bases from J; bases unmatched to any gene: 15. This CDR3 spans 20 amino acids. The CDR3 is CASSLGIRAGTGVRNSPLHF. The DNA for the CDR3 is TGTGCCAGCAGCTTAGGAATTCGGGCCGGGACAGGGGTTCGAAATTCACCCCTCCACTTT.

The chain is built from TRBV6-2 or TRBV6-3 and TRBJ2-7, with 9 bases that match TRBD1. Germline CDR1 reads MNHEY; CDR2 reads SVGEGT. The trim removed 2 bases at V and 4 bases at J, leaving 6 bases unmatched. The CDR3 has 15 amino acids. The CDR3 region is CASSYQGTGFYEQYF. CDR3 in DNA: TGTGCCAGCAGTTACCAGGGGACAGGGTTTTACGAGCAGTACTTC.

V and J are TRBV20-1 and TRBJ2-7; perhaps TRBD1 as D (6 bases). The CDR3 is 13 residues long. Germline-derived CDR1 and CDR2 are DFQATT and SNEGSKA (reference sequence). V lost 5 bases to trimming and J lost 2 bases, with 13 bases between them. CDR3 amino acids: CSAPETGAYEQYF. For the CDR3, the DNA is TGCAGTGCTCCAGAGACAGGAGCCTACGAGCAGTACTTC.

CDR3 sequence: CASSRAGTGAPEQYF. In DNA, the CDR3 is TGTGCCAGCTCTCGAGCCGGGACAGGGGCACCCGAGCAGTACTTC. The chain couples TRBV18 to TRBJ2-5; 10 nucleotides line up with TRBD1. The DNA end lines up better with TRBJ2-7; the J call may be wrong. From germline, CDR1 is KGHSH and CDR2 LQKENI. This CDR3 is built from 15 residues.

This clonotype was observed a few times. The rearrangement uses TRBV4-1 and TRBJ1-5, with D possibly TRBD1 on 6 matching bases. Trimming pared 0 bases from V and 3 bases from J, leaving 12 bases between. Per the germline V gene, CDR1 is MGHRA and CDR2 is YSYEKL. CDR3 length: 16 residues. This CDR3 reads CASSQDQGQINQPQHF. Written as DNA, the CDR3 is TGCGCCAGCAGCCAAGATCAGGGACAAATCAATCAGCCCCAGCATTTT.

The V call is TRBV2, the J call TRBJ1-2; D possibly corresponds to TRBD1 (6 bases). The CDR3 runs to 14 residues. V lost 6 bases, J lost 8 bases, and 19 bases lay in between. Germline CDR1 and CDR2: SNHLY and FYNNEI. In DNA form, the CDR3 reads TGTGCCAGCAGCTTCGCGGCAGGGGCGGGAGGCTACACCTTC. This encodes CASSFAAGAGGYTF.

The V call is TRBV15, the J call TRBJ1-6; D gene unclear. CDR3 length: 15 residues. Trimming shortened V by 5 bases and J by 7 bases, and 15 bases separated the two germline ends. The V gene's germline CDR1 is LNHNV and CDR2 YYDKDF (reference sequence). In DNA, the CDR3 is TGTGCCACCAGCTTAAGCATGGGTGGCAATTCACCCCTCCACTTT. Translation: CATSLSMGGNSPLHF.

This rearrangement joins TRBV3-1 to TRBJ2-7; D gene ambiguous. CDR1 is LGHDT, CDR2 YNNKEL, per germline (reference sequence). The V and J ends lost 2 bases and 5 bases respectively, with 7 bases between them. CDR3 length: 12 amino acids. The CDR3: CASSQMEHEQYF. The DNA of the CDR3 is TGTGCCAGCAGCCAAATGGAACACGAGCAGTACTTC.